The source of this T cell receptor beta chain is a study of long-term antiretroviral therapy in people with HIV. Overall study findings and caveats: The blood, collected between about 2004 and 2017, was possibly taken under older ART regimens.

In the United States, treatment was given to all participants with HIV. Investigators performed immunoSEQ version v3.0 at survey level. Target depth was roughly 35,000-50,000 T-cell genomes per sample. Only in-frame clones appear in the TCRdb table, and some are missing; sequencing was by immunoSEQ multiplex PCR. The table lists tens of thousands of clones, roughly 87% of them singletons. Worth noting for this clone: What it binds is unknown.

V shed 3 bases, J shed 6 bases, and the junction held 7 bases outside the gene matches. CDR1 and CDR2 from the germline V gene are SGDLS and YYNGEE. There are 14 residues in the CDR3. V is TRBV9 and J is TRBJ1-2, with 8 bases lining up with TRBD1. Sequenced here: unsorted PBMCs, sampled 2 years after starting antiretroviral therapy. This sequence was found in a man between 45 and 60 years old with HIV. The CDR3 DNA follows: TGTGCCAGCAGCGGGGGAACAGGGGGGGATGGCTACACCTTC. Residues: CASSGGTGGDGYTF. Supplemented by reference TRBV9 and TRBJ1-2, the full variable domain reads DSGVTQTPKHLITATGQRVTLRCSPRSGDLSVYWYQQSLDQGLQFLIQYYNGEERAKGNILERFSAQQFPDLHSELNLSSLELGDSALYFCASSGGTGGDGYTFGSGTRLTVV.